This T cell receptor (beta chain) comes out of a study of T-cell memory formation after mild COVID-19. Study results and caveats: The finding that pre-infection memory included some responding clones suggested that cross-reactive memory joined. Nothing confirmed that second-wave clones peaking on day 37 were specific for SARS-CoV-2.

After removal of 0 bases from V and 3 bases from J, the junction contained 4 bases not matched to a gene. This CDR3 contains 17 residues. The germline V gene has CDR1 MGHRA and CDR2 YSYEKL. This clonotype occurred many times. Its antigen is not known. Sample barcodes and UMIs were carried by the TCR alpha and TCR beta cDNA libraries that 5'RACE generated with constant-segment primers. TCRdb fed the 5' RACE reads into MiXCR, producing one record per CDR3 protein. The sample consists of about 390,000 distinct CDR3 sequences, approximately 15% of them appearing once. V and J are TRBV4-1 and TRBJ2-3; 12 nucleotides match TRBD2. The material sequenced was PBMCs or a T cell subset sorted from them (not recorded which). The receptor comes from a man between 18 and 29 years old who had mild COVID-19 (a few samples of this study predate the infection). Cell type and time point are not known. CDR3 DNA: TGCGCCAGCAGCCAAGACCACACTAGCGGGGGGACAGATACGCAGTATTTT. Translated, it gives CASSQDHTSGGTDTQYF.